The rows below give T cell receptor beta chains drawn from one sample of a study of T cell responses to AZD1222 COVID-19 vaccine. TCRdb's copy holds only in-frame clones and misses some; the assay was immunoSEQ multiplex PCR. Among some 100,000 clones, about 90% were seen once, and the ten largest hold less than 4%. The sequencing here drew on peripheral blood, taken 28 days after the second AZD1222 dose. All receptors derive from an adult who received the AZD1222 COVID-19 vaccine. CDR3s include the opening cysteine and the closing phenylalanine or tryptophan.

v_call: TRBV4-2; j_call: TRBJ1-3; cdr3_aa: CASSVPASGNTIYF
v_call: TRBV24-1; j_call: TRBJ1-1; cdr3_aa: CATRWRTGATEAFF
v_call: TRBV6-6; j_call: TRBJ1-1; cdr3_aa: CASSYSTGQHGAFF
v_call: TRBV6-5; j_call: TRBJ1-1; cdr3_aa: CASRPAGLGTEAFF
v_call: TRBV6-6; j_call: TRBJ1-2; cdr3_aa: CASSSSTGPTYGYTF
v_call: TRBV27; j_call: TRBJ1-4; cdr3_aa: CASSDYAGTNEKLFF
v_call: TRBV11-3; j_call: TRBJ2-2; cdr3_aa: CASSRDRGNVRELFF
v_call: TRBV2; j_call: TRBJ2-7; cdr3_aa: CASYGTLPYEQYF
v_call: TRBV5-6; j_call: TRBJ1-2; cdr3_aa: CASRYRQGARYGYTF
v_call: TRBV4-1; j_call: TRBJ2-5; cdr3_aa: CASSPTGSPTPAETQYF
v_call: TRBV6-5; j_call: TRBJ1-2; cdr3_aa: CASRLDRDYGYTF
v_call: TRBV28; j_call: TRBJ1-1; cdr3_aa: CASSWGGGNTEAFF
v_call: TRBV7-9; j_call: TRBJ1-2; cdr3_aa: CASSLIETLYGYTF
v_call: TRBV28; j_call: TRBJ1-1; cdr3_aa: CASSLPRVNTEAFF
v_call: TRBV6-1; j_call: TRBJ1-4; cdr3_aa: CASSEATGGWEKLFF
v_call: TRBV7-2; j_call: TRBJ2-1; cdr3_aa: CASSTQGTAGYNEQFF
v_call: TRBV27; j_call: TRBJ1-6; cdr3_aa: CASSLRDYSPLHF
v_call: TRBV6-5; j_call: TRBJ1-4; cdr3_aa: CASSFTPGDEKLFF
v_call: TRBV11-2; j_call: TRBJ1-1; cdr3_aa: CASSFSGSNTEAFF
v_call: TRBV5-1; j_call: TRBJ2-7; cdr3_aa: CASSFGTDRPYEQYF
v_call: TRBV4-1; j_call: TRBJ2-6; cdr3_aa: CASSQDAGAGANVLTF
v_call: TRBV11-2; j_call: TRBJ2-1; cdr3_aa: CASSPVGRTGRDEQFF
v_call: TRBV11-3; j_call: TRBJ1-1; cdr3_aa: CASSPRGNTNTEAFF
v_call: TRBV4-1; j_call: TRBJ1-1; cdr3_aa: CASSQDPAGSEAFF
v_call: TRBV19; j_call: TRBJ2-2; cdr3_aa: CASSSGQGRGTGELFF
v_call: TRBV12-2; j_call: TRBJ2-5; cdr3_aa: CASRLWGQGGETQYF
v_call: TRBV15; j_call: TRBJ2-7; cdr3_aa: CATSRDIRSYEQYF
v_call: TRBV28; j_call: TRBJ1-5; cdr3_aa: CASSLTGNNQPQHF
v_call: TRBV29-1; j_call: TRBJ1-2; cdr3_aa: CSVDAGGADGYTF
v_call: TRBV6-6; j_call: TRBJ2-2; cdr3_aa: CASSKTGPNTGELFF
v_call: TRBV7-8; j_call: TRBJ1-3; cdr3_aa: CASSPALGDGNTIYF
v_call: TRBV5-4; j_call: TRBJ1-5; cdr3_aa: CASSLEVDQPQHF
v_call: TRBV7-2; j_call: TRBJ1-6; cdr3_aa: CASSLGLVGTNSPLHF
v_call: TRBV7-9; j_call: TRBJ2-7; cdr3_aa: CASSPAGGGSHEQYF
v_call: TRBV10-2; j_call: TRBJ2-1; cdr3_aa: CASVGDTGSSSYNEQFF